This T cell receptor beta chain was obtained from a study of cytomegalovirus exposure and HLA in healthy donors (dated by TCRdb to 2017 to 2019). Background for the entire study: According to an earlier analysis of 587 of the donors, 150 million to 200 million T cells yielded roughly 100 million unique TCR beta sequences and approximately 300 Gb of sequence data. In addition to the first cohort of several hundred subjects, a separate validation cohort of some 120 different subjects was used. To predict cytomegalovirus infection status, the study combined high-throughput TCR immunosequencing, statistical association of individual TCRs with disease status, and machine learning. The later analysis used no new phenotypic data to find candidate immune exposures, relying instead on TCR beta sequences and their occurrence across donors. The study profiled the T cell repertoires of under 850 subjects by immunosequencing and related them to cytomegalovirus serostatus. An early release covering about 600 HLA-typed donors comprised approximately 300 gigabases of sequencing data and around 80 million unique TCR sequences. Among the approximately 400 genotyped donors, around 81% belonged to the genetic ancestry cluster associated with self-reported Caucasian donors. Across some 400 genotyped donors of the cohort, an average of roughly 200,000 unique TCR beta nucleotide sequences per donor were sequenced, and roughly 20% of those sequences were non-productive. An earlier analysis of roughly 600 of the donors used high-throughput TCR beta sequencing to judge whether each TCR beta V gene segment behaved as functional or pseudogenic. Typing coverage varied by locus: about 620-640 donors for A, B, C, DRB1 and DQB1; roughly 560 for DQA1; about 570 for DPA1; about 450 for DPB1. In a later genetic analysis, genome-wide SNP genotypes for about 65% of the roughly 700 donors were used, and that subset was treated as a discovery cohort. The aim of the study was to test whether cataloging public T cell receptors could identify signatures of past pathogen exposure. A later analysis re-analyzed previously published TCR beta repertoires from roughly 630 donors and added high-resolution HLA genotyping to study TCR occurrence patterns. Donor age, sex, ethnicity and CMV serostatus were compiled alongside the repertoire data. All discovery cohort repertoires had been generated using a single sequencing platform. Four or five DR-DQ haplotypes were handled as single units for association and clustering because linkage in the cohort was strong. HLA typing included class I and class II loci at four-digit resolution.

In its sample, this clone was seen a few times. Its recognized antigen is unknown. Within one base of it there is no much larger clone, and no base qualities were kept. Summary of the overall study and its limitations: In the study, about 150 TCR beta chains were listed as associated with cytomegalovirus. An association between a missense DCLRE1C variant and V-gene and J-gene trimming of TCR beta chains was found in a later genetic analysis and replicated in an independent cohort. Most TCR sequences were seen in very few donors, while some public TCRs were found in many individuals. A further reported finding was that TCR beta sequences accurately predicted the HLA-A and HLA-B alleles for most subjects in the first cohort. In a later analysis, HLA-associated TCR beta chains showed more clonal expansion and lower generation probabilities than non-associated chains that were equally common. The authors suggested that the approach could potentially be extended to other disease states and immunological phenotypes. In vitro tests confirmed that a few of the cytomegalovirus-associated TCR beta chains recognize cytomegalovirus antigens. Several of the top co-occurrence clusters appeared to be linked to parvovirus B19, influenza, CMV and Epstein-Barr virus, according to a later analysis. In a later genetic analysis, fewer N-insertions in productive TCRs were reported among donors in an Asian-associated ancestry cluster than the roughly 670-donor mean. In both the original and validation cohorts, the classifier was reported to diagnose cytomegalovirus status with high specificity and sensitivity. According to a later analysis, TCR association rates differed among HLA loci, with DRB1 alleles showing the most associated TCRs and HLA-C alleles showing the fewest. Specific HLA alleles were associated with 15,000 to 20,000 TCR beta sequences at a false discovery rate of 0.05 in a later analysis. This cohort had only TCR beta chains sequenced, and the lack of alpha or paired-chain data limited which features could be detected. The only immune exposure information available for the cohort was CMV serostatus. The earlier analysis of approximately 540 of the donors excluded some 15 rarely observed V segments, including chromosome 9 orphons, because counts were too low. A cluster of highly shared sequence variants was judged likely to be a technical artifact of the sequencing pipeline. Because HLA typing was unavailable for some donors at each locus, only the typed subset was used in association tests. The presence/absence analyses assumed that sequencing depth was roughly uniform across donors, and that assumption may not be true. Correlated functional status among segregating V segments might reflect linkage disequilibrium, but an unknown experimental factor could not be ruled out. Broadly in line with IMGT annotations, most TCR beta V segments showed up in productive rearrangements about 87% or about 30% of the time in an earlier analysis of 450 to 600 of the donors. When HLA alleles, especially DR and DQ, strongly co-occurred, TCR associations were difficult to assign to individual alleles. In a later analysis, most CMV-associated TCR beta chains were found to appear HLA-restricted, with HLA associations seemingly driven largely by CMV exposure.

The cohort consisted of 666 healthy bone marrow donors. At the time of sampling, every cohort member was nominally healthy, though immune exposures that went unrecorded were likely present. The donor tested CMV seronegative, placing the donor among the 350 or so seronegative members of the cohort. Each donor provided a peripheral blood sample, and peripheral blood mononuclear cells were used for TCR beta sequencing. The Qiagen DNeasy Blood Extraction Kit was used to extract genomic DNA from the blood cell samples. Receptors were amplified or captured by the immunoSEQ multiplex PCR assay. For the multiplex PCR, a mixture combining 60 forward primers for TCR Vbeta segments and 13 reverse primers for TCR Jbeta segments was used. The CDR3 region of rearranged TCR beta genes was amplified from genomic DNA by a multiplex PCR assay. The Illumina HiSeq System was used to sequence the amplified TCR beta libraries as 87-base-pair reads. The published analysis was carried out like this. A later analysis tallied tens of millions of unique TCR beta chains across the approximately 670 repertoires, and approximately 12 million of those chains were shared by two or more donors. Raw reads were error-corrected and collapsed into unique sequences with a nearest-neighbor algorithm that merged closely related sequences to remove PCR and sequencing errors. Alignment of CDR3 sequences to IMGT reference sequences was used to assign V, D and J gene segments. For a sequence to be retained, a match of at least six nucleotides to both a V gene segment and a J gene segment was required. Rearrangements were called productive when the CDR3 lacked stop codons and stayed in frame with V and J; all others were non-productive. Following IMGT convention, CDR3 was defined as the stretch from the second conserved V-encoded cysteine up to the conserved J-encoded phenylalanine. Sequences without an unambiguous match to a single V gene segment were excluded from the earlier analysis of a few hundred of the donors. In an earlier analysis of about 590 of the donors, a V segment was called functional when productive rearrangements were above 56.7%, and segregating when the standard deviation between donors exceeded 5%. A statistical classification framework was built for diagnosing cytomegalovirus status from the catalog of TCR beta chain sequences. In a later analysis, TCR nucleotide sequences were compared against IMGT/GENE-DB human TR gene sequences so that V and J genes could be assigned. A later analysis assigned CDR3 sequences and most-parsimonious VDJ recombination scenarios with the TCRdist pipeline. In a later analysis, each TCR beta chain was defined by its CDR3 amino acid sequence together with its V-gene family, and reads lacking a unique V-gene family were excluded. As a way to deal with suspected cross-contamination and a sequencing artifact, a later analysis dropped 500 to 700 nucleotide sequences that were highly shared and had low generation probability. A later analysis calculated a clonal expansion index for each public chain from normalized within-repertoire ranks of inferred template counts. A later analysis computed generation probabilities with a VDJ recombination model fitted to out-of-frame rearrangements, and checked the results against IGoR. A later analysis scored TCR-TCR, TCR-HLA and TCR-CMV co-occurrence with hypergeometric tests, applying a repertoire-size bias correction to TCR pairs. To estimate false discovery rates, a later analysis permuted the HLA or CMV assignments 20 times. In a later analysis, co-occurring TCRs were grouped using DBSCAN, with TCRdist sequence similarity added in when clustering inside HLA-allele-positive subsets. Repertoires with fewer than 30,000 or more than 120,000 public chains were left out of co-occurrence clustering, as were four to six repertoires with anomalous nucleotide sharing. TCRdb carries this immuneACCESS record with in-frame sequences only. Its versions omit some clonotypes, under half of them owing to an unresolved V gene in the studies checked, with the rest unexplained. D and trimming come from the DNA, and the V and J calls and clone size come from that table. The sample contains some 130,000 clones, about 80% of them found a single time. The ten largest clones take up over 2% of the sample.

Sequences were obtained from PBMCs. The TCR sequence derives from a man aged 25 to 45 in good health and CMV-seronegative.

The nucleotide sequence is TGCGCCAGCAGCATTCTTTCTGAGGGCACTGAAGCTTTCTTT. Its protein product is CASSILSEGTEAFF. The chain uses TRBV5-1 and TRBJ1-1, with no confident D gene call. From cysteine to phenylalanine, the CDR3 is 14 amino acids long. Solely the CDR3 DNA is kept, with 42 bases framed from the first base. From the germline V gene, CDR1 is SGHRS and CDR2 is YFSETQ. Between the V and J ends, shortened by 4 bases and 4 bases respectively, the junction contains 14 bases.